This T cell receptor (beta chain) was documented in a study of breast tumors, draining lymph nodes, adjacent tissues. Breast cancer patients provided tissue from their axillary draining lymph nodes. MiXCR, applied by TCRdb to the multiplex PCR reads, yields one record per CDR3 protein. The data contain some 250,000 distinct CDR3 sequences, around 34% of them seen just once; the ten biggest clones take up approximately 3.7%. Whole-study findings and limits: Compared with basal-like, luminal-like tumors shared significantly more repertoire with nontumor tissue.

Trimming cost V 2 bases and J 5 bases, with 8 bases left between them. CDR1 and CDR2 from the germline V gene are SGHKS and YYEKEE (reference sequence). The CDR3 has 13 residues. At least ten counts were recorded for this clonotype. As yet, its antigen is unknown. The clonotype comes from a female donor with breast cancer. Some clones in this sample may be carry-over from other donors' samples. The sequencing sample was made of axillary lymph node tissue. J is TRBJ1-5 and V is TRBV5-5, with D perhaps TRBD1 (5 bases). The CDR3 sequence is CASSFGTDQPQHF. CDR3 in DNA: TGTGCCAGCAGCTTTGGGACCGATCAGCCCCAGCATTTT.